These 5 T cell receptor beta chains originate from one sample sequenced in a study of T cells in Graves' hyperthyroidism and ophthalmopathy. Amplified regions were TCR beta CDR3 sequences from RNA transcripts. HTBI primers were used for first-round RT-PCR of the TCR CDR3. TCRdb reprocessed the multiplex PCR reads with MiXCR, giving one entry per CDR3 protein. The table records 480,000 or so distinct CDR3 sequences, about 46% of them present only once. Material: peripheral blood or thyroid tissue (not recorded which). These receptor sequences come from an adult woman with Graves' disease, either hyperthyroidism or ophthalmopathy (not recorded which).

The chain combines TRBV7-9 with TRBJ2-7, with D tentatively TRBD2 (6 bases). The germline CDR1 and CDR2 sequences are SEHNR and FQNEAQ (reference sequence). CDR3 length equals 15 residues. Trimming took 1 base from V and 2 from J, leaving 12 bases between them. The DNA for the CDR3 is TGTGCCAGCAGCTTAGACCGTGCGGGGACCTACGAGCAGTACTTC. Translation gives CASSLDRAGTYEQYF.

This chain joins TRBV29-1 and TRBJ1-5; 7 nucleotides match TRBD1. Trimming at V came to 4 bases and at J to 4 bases, leaving 4 bases not matched to a gene. Germline CDR1 and CDR2: SQVTM and ANQGSEA. The CDR3 runs to 13 residues. The CDR3 sequence: CSVGLQGNQPQHF. The CDR3 coding sequence is TGCAGCGTTGGGCTACAGGGGAATCAGCCCCAGCATTTT.

The J gene is TRBJ2-7, the V gene TRBV10-3; 8 nucleotides match TRBD1. Germline values: CDR1 ENHRY, CDR2 SYGVKD. With 4 bases clipped from V and 4 bases from J, the junction kept 6 bases outside the gene matches. This CDR3 has 14 residues. The CDR3 DNA follows: TGTGCCATCAGTGGGACAGGGAATGAGTACGAGCAGTACTTC. This translates into CAISGTGNEYEQYF.

This clonotype was seen a handful of times. The gene calls are TRBV20-1 and TRBJ1-5; 8 positions agree with TRBD1. Unmatched junction bases numbered 11, after V lost 3 bases and J lost 7 bases. This CDR3 is 15 amino acids long. Germline CDR1 reads DFQATT; CDR2 reads SNEGSKA (reference sequence). The CDR3 spells CSASSFGQGEQPQHF. In DNA form, the CDR3 reads TGCAGTGCTAGCTCATTTGGACAGGGCGAGCAGCCCCAGCATTTT.

This clonotype was counted many times. The V and J genes are TRBV4-1 and TRBJ2-7; D unresolved. Looked up from germline, CDR1 is MGHRA and CDR2 is YSYEKL. This CDR3 comprises 10 residues. V was pared by 3 bases and J by 3 bases, with 0 bases between. The CDR3: CASSHYEQYF. DNA of the CDR3: TGCGCCAGCAGCCACTACGAGCAGTACTTC.